Below, one T cell receptor (beta chain) is given with its context. Its cognate antigen is unknown. The data originate from a study of T cell responses to AZD1222 COVID-19 vaccine. General observations from the study: Seropositivity was recorded at baseline in only a handful of AZD1222 recipients. When two AZD1222 doses had been given, Spike-specific TCR breadth and depth rose.

Sequencing used immunoSEQ multiplex PCR; TCRdb keeps in-frame clones, though not all of them. The sample consists of about 130,000 clones, 93% of them appearing once. CDR1 is MNHNY and CDR2 is SVGAGI in the germline V gene (reference sequence). The CDR3 covers 15 residues. The V end was cut by 4 bases, the J end by 0 bases, with 13 bases between. The sample was peripheral blood, taken on day 0 of AZD1222 vaccination. The receptor comes from an adult in good health. V and J are TRBV6-6 and TRBJ2-7; possibly TRBD1 for D (6 bases). The CDR3 nucleotides are TGTGCCAGCAGTTCCCCGACAGGTTTCTCCTACGAGCAGTACTTC. This translates into CASSSPTGFSYEQYF.